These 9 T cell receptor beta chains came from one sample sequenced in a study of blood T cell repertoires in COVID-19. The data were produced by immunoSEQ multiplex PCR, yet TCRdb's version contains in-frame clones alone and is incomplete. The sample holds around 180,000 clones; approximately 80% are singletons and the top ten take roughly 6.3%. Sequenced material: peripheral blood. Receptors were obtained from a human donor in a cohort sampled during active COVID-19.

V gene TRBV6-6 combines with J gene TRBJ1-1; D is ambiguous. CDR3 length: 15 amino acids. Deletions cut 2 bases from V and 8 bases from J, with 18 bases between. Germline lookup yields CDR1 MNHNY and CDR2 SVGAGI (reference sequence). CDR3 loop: CASSYPTLVVSEAFF. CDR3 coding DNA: TGTGCCAGCAGTTACCCTACGTTGGTGGTTTCCGAAGCTTTCTTT.

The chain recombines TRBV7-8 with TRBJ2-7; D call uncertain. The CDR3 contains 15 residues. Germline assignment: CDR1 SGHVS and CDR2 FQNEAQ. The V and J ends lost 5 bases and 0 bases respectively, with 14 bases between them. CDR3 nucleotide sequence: TGTGCCAGCAGCCCAGGCCGGCTGTCCTCCTACGAGCAGTACTTC. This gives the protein CASSPGRLSSYEQYF.

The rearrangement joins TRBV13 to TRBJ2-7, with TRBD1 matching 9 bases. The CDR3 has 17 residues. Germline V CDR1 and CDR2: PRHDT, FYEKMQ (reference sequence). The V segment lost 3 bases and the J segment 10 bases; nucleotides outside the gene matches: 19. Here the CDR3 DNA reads TGTGCCAGCAGCTTGGGGGACAGGGATTCGTTTGGAGCGAAACAGTACTTC. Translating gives CASSLGDRDSFGAKQYF.

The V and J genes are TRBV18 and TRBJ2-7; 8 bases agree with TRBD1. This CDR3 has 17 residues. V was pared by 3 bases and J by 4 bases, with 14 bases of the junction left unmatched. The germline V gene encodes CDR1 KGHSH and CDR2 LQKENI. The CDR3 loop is CASSPGRVGQGRYEQYF. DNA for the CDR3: TGTGCCAGCTCACCTGGCCGGGTAGGACAGGGTCGGTACGAGCAGTACTTC.

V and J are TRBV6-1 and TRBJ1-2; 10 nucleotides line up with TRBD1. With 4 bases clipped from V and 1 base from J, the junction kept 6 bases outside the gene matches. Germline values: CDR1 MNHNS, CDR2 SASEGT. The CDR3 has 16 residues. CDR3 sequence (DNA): TGTGCCAGCAGTGTGGGACAGGGGCTGATTAACTATGGCTACACCTTC. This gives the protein CASSVGQGLINYGYTF.

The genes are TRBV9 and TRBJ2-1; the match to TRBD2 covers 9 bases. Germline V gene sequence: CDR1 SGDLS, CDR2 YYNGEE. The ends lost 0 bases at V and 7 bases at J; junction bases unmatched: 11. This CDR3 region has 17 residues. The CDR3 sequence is CASSVDLRGGRRNEQFF. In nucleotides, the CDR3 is TGTGCCAGCAGCGTAGATCTGCGGGGGGGCCGCAGGAATGAGCAGTTCTTC. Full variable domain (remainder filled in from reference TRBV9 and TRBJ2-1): DSGVTQTPKHLITATGQRVTLRCSPRSGDLSVYWYQQSLDQGLQFLIQYYNGEERAKGNILERFSAQQFPDLHSELNLSSLELGDSALYFCASSVDLRGGRRNEQFFGPGTRLTVL.

The CDR3 sequence: CTSSQDMRTGGYEQYF. Here the CDR3 DNA reads TGCACCAGCAGCCAAGATATGAGGACAGGAGGTTACGAGCAGTACTTC. The gene calls are TRBV1 and TRBJ2-7; whether TRBD1, the table's D call, matches the DNA was not checked. TRBV1 is noted as a pseudogene. The CDR3 extends over 16 amino acids.

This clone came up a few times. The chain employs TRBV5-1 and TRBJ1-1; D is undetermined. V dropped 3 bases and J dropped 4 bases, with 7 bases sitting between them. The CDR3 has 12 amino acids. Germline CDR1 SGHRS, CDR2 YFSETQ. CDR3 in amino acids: CASSWEGTEAFF. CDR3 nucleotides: TGCGCCAGCAGCTGGGAGGGCACTGAAGCTTTCTTT. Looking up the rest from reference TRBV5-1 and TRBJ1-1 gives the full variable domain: KAGVTQTPRYLIKTRGQQVTLSCSPISGHRSVSWYQQTPGQGLQFLFEYFSETQRNKGNFPGRFSGRQFSNSRSEMNVSTLELGDSALYLCASSWEGTEAFFGQGTRLTVV.

The CDR3 region is CASSPHRGNSPLHF. CDR3 sequence (DNA): TGTGCCAGCAGCCCTCACAGGGGCAATTCACCCCTCCACTTT. The V and J genes are TRBV7-9 and TRBJ1-6; 7 bases are shared with TRBD1. This CDR3 region has 14 residues. After removal of 5 bases from V and 7 bases from J, the junction contained 5 bases not matched to a gene. CDR1 is SEHNR, CDR2 FQNEAQ, per germline (reference sequence).